Following are 27 T cell receptor beta chains from one sample sequenced in a study of radiation and T cells in renal cell carcinoma. The treatment here: treatment-naive control, cytoreductive nephrectomy. Libraries were prepared by immunoSEQ multiplex PCR; TCRdb keeps only in-frame clonotypes and omits some of them. The data contain roughly 13,000 clones, around 50% of them singletons. The material sequenced was tumor tissue, taken from a patient whose treatment was nephrectomy without radiotherapy. All receptors come from a man aged 45-65 years with renal cell carcinoma.

The chain uses TRBV19 and TRBJ1-2; perhaps TRBD1 as D (6 bases). This CDR3 spans 14 amino acids. In germline, CDR1 is LNHDA, CDR2 SQIVND (reference sequence). V was cut by 9 bases and J by 7 bases, with 21 bases left in between. The CDR3 spells CASRAGGAVGGYTF. The CDR3 DNA sequence: TGTGCCAGCCGAGCCGGGGGGGCAGTGGGTGGCTACACCTTC.

The genes are TRBV6-6 and TRBJ1-1, with 7 bases aligning to TRBD1. The length of the CDR3 is 14 residues. Germline assignment: CDR1 MNHNY and CDR2 SVGAGI (reference sequence). J lost 5 bases, V lost 6 bases, and 9 bases had no gene match. The CDR3 nucleotides are TGTGCCAGCAGGCGACAGGGTGGGGGGACTGAAGCTTTCTTT. Protein: CASRRQGGGTEAFF.

The chain has TRBV28 and TRBJ2-7; TRBD1 matches 8 bases. The germline V gene has CDR1 MDHEN and CDR2 SYDVKM. The V segment lost 6 bases and the J segment 7 bases; nucleotides outside the gene matches: 11. CDR3 length equals 14 residues. The CDR3: CASSRQGSTWEQYF. The CDR3 nucleotides are TGTGCCAGCAGCCGACAGGGGTCGACTTGGGAGCAGTACTTC.

The rearrangement links TRBV5-1 to TRBJ2-2; no definite D call. This CDR3 comprises 16 residues. V lost 6 bases and J lost 0, with 15 bases in between. CDR1 and CDR2 from the germline V gene are SGHRS and YFSETQ. In nucleotides, the CDR3 is TGCGCCAGCACCCCTAGACAACCCACGAACACCGGGGAGCTGTTTTTT. Translated, it gives CASTPRQPTNTGELFF.

The rearrangement joins TRBV11-2 to TRBJ2-3; 8 nucleotides match TRBD1. Trimming at V came to 1 base and at J to 3 bases, leaving 3 bases not matched to a gene. CDR3 length equals 15 residues. CDR1 is SGHAT, CDR2 FQNNGV, per germline. The CDR3 is CASSLGTGRTDTQYF. The DNA of the CDR3 is TGTGCCAGCAGCTTAGGGACAGGGAGAACAGATACGCAGTATTTT.

In its sample, this clone was seen once. The chain uses TRBV25-1 and TRBJ2-1; the match to TRBD1 covers 7 bases. Germline CDR1 reads MGHDK; CDR2 reads SYGVNS. J was trimmed by 8 bases and V by 7 bases; bases with no gene match: 14. CDR3 length: 15 amino acids. This chain's CDR3 is CASTEGADTFYEQFF. As DNA, the CDR3 is TGTGCCAGCACAGAGGGGGCTGACACGTTCTATGAGCAGTTCTTC.

The chain combines TRBV7-2 with TRBJ2-2, with TRBD1 identical over 8 bases. The CDR3 runs to 16 residues. V gave up 1 base and J gave up 5 bases; unmatched junction bases: 6. The germline gives CDR1 SGHTA, CDR2 FQGNSA. The CDR3 protein is CASSLGTGMRTGELFF. The CDR3 DNA sequence: TGTGCCAGCAGCTTAGGGACAGGGATGAGAACCGGGGAGCTGTTTTTT.

The chain combines TRBV7-9 with TRBJ1-1; D gene ambiguous. Per the germline V gene, CDR1 is SEHNR and CDR2 is FQNEAQ (reference sequence). The CDR3 runs 14 residues. Trimming removed 7 bases from V and 4 bases from J, with 16 bases in between. The CDR3 region has the DNA TGTGCCAGCATCTTGGGCGGGGAGGGCACTGAAGCTTTCTTT. Translation gives CASILGGEGTEAFF. Using reference TRBV7-9 and TRBJ1-1 for the parts outside the CDR3, the full variable domain is DTGVSQNPRHKITKRGQNVTFRCDPISEHNRLYWYRQTLGQGPEFLTYFQNEAQLEKSRLLSDRFSAERPKGSFSTLEIQRTEQGDSAMYLCASILGGEGTEAFFGQGTRLTVV.

This chain uses TRBV10-3 with TRBJ1-3, with no clear D. Trimming removed 6 bases at V and 4 bases at J, with 4 bases between. The CDR3 sequence is 11 residues long. Germline-derived CDR1 and CDR2 are ENHRY and SYGVKD. The CDR3 spells CAIRAGNTIYF. In DNA form, the CDR3 reads TGTGCCATCAGGGCCGGAAACACCATATATTTT.

The chain carries TRBV9 and TRBJ2-3; 10 positions match TRBD2. Looked up from germline, CDR1 is SGDLS and CDR2 is YYNGEE. The V segment lost 4 bases and the J segment 4 bases; nucleotides outside the gene matches: 9. CDR3 size: 16 residues. CDR3 residues: CASSTLGSGGADTQYF. The CDR3 region has the DNA TGTGCCAGCAGCACCCTAGGAAGCGGGGGGGCAGATACGCAGTATTTT.

The rearrangement links TRBV19 to TRBJ1-2, with D perhaps TRBD1 (5 bases). V was clipped by 0 bases and J by 0 bases, with 14 bases between them. The CDR3 is made up of 17 amino acids. CDR1 LNHDA and CDR2 SQIVND come from the germline V gene (reference sequence). The CDR3 nucleotides read TGTGCCAGTAGTATAGATCGGGGTACAGGAGCTAACTATGGCTACACCTTC. Amino acids: CASSIDRGTGANYGYTF.

This chain links TRBV18 with TRBJ2-1; D is undetermined. Trimming left V 2 bases short and J 0 bases short, with 14 bases between. Germline V gene lookup returns CDR1 KGHSH and CDR2 LQKENI. There are 17 residues in the CDR3. The CDR3 reads CASSPESPSSSYNEQFF. CDR3 in DNA: TGTGCCAGCTCACCAGAGAGTCCTTCAAGCTCCTACAATGAGCAGTTCTTC.

This clone was seen just once. This chain connects TRBV5-1 to TRBJ2-4, with 8 bases fitting TRBD1. The CDR3 consists of 19 residues. The J segment lost 0 bases and the V segment lost 0 bases, leaving 11 bases of the junction unmatched. The germline CDR1 and CDR2 sequences are SGHRS and YFSETQ. This CDR3 is CASSLDPDRGPLAKNIQYF. CDR3 sequence (DNA): TGCGCCAGCAGCTTGGACCCCGACAGGGGACCTCTAGCCAAAAACATTCAGTACTTC.

The chain is built from TRBV5-1 and TRBJ2-3; D is unclear. Germline V lookup: CDR1 SGHRS, CDR2 YFSETQ. The germline V and J ends were trimmed by 2 bases and 2 bases, with 6 bases remaining between them. The CDR3 contains 13 residues. The CDR3 spells CASSFRDTDTQYF. DNA for the CDR3: TGCGCCAGCAGCTTTCGAGACACAGATACGCAGTATTTT.

This chain joins TRBV6-6 and TRBJ2-7; 8 nucleotides match TRBD1. Per the germline V gene, CDR1 is MNHNY and CDR2 is SVGAGI (reference sequence). The CDR3 consists of 12 residues. J was trimmed by 10 bases and V by 6 bases; bases with no gene match: 8. Written as DNA, the CDR3 is TGTGCCAGCAGGACGCAGACAGGGGAACAGTACTTC. Its translation is CASRTQTGEQYF.

This chain joins TRBV6-6 and TRBJ1-1; TRBD1 agrees at 7 bases. V trimming: 0 bases; J trimming: 0 bases; junction bases outside the gene matches: 1. Germline V gene data show CDR1 as MNHNY and CDR2 as SVGAGI (reference sequence). The CDR3 spans 15 residues. The CDR3 loop reads CASSYSGTVNTEAFF. CDR3 nucleotides: TGTGCCAGCAGTTACTCGGGGACAGTGAACACTGAAGCTTTCTTT.

This clone came up a few times. The chain links TRBV19 to TRBJ2-2; 10 nucleotides match TRBD2. The CDR3 covers 15 residues. J was trimmed by 5 bases and V by 6 bases; bases with no gene match: 6. The germline V gene has CDR1 LNHDA and CDR2 SQIVND (reference sequence). CDR3 in DNA: TGTGCCAGTAGGAGCGGGGGGGCCCGGACCGGGGAGCTGTTTTTT. Protein product: CASRSGGARTGELFF. The variable domain in full, with the rest retrieved from reference TRBV19 and TRBJ2-2, is DGGITQSPKYLFRKEGQNVTLSCEQNLNHDAMYWYRQDPGQGLRLIYYSQIVNDFQKGDIAEGYSVSREKKESFPLTVTSAQKNPTAFYLCASRSGGARTGELFFGEGSRLTVL.

This chain connects TRBV19 to TRBJ1-5, with D uncertain. V lost 3 bases and J lost 0, with 9 bases in between. Germline CDR1 reads LNHDA; CDR2 reads SQIVND (reference sequence). This CDR3 is 15 amino acids long. The CDR3 DNA is TGTGCCAGTAGTATCAACAGTTATAGCAATCAGCCCCAGCATTTT. It codes for CASSINSYSNQPQHF.

The genes are TRBV18 and TRBJ1-1, with TRBD1 matching over 7 bases. The CDR3 runs to 16 residues. Germline V gene lookup returns CDR1 KGHSH and CDR2 LQKENI. J lost 5 bases, V lost 5 bases, and 14 bases had no gene match. CDR3 DNA: TGTGCCAGCTCATCCTCTTCCGGGACAGCGGGAACTGAAGCTTTCTTT. The encoded protein is CASSSSSGTAGTEAFF.

The J gene is TRBJ2-2, the V gene TRBV19; the match to TRBD1 covers 7 bases. The CDR3 runs to 15 residues. Germline V lookup: CDR1 LNHDA, CDR2 SQIVND (reference sequence). V was clipped by 6 bases and J by 1 base; unmatched bases: 5. CDR3 loop: CASRFGQENTGELFF. The CDR3 DNA reads as TGTGCCAGTAGATTCGGACAGGAGAACACCGGGGAGCTGTTTTTT.

V gene TRBV5-8 combines with J gene TRBJ1-4, with TRBD1 matching 7 bases. The CDR3 is 15 residues long. V dropped 5 bases and J dropped 5; count of bases not matched to a gene: 9. Germline CDR1 is SGHTS and CDR2 is YDEGEE. This CDR3 is CASSSTGRLNEKLFF. CDR3 coding DNA: TGTGCCAGCAGTTCGACAGGGAGACTCAATGAAAAACTGTTTTTT.

The chain uses TRBV29-1 and TRBJ2-5, with D maybe TRBD1 (6 bases). V gave up 1 base and J gave up 2 bases, with 11 bases separating them. CDR1 is SQVTM, CDR2 ANQGSEA, per germline. There are 14 residues in the CDR3. The CDR3 coding sequence is TGCAGCGTTGAAGGGACAGTCCTACAAGAGACCCAGTACTTC. Translating gives CSVEGTVLQETQYF.

This clone was detected a few times. The rearrangement uses TRBV7-6 and TRBJ1-1; D is unclear. The CDR3 is 14 residues long. Germline-derived CDR1 and CDR2 are SGHVS and FNYEAQ. V lost 5 bases, J lost 5 bases, and 15 bases lay in between. Here the CDR3 DNA reads TGTGCCAGCAGCCCCGGCGGTCCGAGGACTGAAGCTTTCTTT. It codes for CASSPGGPRTEAFF.

The rearrangement links TRBV5-5 to TRBJ2-7; D gene ambiguous. This CDR3 spans 15 amino acids. Looked up from germline, CDR1 is SGHKS and CDR2 is YYEKEE (reference sequence). V was cut by 4 bases and J by 0 bases, with 14 bases left in between. CDR3 DNA sequence: TGTGCCAGCAGCGATGGGCTAGGTAGCTCCTACGAGCAGTACTTC. Protein product: CASSDGLGSSYEQYF. Full variable domain (rest looked up from reference TRBV5-5 and TRBJ2-7): DAGVTQSPTHLIKTRGQQVTLRCSPISGHKSVSWYQQVLGQGPQFIFQYYEKEERGRGNFPDRFSARQFPNYSSELNVNALLLGDSALYLCASSDGLGSSYEQYFGPGTRLTVT.

The gene calls are TRBV9 and TRBJ1-3, with no clear D. This CDR3 contains 14 residues. Germline V gene data show CDR1 as SGDLS and CDR2 as YYNGEE. The V end was cut by 3 bases, the J end by 4 bases, with 11 bases between. CDR3 region: CASSAVGTGNTIYF. The CDR3 DNA reads TGTGCCAGCAGCGCGGTAGGAACGGGAAACACCATATATTTT.

This clone was detected only once. The CDR3 sequence: CASSRGDNEQFF. The CDR3 bases are TGCGCCAGCAGCCGGGGGGACAATGAGCAGTTCTTC. The gene calls are TRBV10-1 and TRBJ2-1; TRBD2 matches 7 bases. The CDR3 runs 12 residues. CDR1 and CDR2 from the germline V gene are WNHNN and SYGVQD (reference sequence). The V gene end was trimmed by 6 bases and the J gene end by 5 bases; junction bases not matched to a gene: 1.

V gene TRBV5-1 combines with J gene TRBJ2-3, with D uncertain. Germline V gene lookup returns CDR1 SGHRS and CDR2 YFSETQ. V lost 0 bases and J 0 bases, leaving 8 bases between the germline ends. The CDR3 runs 15 residues. Here the CDR3 DNA reads TGCGCCAGCAGCTTGGCGAATCCCAGCACAGATACGCAGTATTTT. Amino acids: CASSLANPSTDTQYF.